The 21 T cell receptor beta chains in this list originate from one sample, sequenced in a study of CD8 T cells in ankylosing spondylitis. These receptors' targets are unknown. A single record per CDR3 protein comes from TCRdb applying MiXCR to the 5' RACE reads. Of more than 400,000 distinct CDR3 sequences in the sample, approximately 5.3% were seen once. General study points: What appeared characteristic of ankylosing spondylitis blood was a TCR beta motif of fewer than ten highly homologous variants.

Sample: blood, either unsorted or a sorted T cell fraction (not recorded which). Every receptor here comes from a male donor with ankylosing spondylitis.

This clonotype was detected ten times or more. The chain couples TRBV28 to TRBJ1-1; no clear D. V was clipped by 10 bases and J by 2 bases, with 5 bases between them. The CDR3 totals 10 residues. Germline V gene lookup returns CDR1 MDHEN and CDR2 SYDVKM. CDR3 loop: CATENTEAFF. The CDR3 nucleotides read TGTGCCACCGAAAACACTGAAGCTTTCTTT.

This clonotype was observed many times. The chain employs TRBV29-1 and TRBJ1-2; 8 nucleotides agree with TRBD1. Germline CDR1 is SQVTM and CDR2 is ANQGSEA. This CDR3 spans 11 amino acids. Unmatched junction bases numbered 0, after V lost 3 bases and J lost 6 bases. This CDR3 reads CSVDRGHGYTF. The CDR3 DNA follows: TGCAGCGTTGACAGGGGGCATGGCTACACCTTC.

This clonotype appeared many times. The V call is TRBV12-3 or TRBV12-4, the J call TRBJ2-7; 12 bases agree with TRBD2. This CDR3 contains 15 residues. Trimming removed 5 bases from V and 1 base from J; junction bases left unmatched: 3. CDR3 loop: CASSPSGRGSYEQYF. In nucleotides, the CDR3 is TGTGCCAGCAGTCCTAGCGGGAGGGGGTCCTACGAGCAGTACTTC.

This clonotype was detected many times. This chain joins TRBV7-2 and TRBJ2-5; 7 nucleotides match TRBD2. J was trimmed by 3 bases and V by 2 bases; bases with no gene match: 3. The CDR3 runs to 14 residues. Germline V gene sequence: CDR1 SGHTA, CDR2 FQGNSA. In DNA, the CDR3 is TGTGCCAGCAGCTTAAGGCTAGCGGAAGAGACCCAGTACTTC. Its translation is CASSLRLAEETQYF. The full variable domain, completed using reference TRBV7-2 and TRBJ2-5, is GAGVSQSPSNKVTEKGKDVELRCDPISGHTALYWYRQSLGQGLEFLIYFQGNSAPDKSGLPSDRFSAERTGGSVSTLTIQRTQQEDSAVYLCASSLRLAEETQYFGPGTRLLVL.

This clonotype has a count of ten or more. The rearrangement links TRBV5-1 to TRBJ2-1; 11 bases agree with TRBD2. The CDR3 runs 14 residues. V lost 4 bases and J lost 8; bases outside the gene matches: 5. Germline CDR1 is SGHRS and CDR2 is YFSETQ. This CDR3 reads CASSLLAGGDEQFF. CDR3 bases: TGCGCCAGCAGCCTCTTAGCGGGAGGGGATGAGCAGTTCTTC.

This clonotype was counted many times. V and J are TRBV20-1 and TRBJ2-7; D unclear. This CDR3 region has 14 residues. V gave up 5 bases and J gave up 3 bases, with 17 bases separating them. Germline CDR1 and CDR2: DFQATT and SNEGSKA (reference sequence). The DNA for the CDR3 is TGCAGTGCTCCACGACCTACCGCCGGCTACGAGCAGTACTTC. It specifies CSAPRPTAGYEQYF.

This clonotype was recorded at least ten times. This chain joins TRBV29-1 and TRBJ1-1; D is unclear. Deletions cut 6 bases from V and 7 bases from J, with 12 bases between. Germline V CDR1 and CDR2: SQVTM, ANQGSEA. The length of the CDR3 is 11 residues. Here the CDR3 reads CSVGRANEAFF. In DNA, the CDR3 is TGCAGCGTGGGCCGCGCAAATGAAGCTTTCTTT.

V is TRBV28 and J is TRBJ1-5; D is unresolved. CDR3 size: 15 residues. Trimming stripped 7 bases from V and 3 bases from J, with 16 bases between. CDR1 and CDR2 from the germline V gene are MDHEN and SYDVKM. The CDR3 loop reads CASKVHTAPNQPQHF. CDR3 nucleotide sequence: TGTGCCAGCAAAGTCCACACGGCCCCCAATCAGCCCCAGCATTTT.

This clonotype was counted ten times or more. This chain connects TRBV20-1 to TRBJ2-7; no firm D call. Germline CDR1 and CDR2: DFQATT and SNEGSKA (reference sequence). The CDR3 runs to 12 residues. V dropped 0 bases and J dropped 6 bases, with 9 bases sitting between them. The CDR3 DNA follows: TGCAGTGCTAGAGAGACTGCCGGCGAGCAGTACTTC. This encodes CSARETAGEQYF.

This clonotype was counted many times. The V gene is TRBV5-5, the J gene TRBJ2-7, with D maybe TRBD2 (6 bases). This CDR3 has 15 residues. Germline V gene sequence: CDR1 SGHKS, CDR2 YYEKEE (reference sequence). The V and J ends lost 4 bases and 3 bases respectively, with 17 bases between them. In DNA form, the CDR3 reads TGTGCCAGCAGCCGACTAGTTCGGGAGTACTACGAGCAGTACTTC. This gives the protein CASSRLVREYYEQYF.

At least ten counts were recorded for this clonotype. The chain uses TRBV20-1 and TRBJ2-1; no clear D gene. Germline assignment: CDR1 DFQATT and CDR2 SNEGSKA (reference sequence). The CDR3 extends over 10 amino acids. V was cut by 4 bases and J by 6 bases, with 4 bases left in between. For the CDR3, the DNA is TGCAGTGCTACTTCCAATGAGCAGTTCTTC. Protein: CSATSNEQFF.

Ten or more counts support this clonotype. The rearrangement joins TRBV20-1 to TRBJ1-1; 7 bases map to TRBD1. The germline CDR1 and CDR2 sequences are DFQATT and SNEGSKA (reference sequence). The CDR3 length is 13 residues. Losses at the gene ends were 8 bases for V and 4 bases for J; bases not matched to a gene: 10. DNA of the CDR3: TGCAGTACTCTGAAGGGGGCGGCCACTGAAGCTTTCTTT. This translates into CSTLKGAATEAFF.

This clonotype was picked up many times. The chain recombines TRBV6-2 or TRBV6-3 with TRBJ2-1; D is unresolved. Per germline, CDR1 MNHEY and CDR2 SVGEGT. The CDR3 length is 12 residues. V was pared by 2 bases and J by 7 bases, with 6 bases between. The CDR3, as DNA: TGTGCCAGCAGTTACCAGAGGAATGAGCAGTTCTTC. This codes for CASSYQRNEQFF.

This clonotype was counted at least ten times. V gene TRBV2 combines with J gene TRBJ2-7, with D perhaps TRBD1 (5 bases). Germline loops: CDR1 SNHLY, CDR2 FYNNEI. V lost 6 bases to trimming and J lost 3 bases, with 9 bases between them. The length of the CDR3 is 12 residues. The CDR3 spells CASRVTVYEQYF. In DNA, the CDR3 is TGTGCCAGCAGAGTGACAGTCTACGAGCAGTACTTC.

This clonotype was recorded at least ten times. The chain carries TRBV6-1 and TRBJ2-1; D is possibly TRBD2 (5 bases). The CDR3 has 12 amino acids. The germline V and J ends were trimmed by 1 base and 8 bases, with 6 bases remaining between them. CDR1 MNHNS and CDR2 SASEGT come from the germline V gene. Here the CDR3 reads CASSEGGYEQFF. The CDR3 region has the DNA TGTGCCAGCAGTGAAGGCGGGTATGAGCAGTTCTTC.

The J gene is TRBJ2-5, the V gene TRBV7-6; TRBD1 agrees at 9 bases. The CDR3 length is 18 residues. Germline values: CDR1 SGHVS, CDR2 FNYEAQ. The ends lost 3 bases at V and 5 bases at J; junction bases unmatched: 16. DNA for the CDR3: TGTGCCAGCAGCTTTCTTCCCCAGGGACAGGGACTCGAGGAGACCCAGTACTTC. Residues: CASSFLPQGQGLEETQYF.

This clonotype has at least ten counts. This CDR3 is CASSQVAAGNYEQYF. CDR3 nucleotide sequence: TGCGCCAGCAGCCAAGTAGCAGCCGGTAACTACGAGCAGTACTTC. This sequence joins TRBV4-3 and TRBJ2-7; D gene unclear. The length of the CDR3 is 15 residues. V shed 1 base and J shed 3 bases, with 13 bases lying between them. The germline V gene encodes CDR1 LGHNA and CDR2 YSLEER.

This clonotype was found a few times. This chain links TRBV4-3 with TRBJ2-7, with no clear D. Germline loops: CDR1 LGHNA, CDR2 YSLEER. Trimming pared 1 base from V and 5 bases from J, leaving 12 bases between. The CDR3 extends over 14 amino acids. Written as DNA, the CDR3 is TGCGCCAGCAGCCAAGTCGGCCGGGCCCACGAGCAGTACTTC. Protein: CASSQVGRAHEQYF.

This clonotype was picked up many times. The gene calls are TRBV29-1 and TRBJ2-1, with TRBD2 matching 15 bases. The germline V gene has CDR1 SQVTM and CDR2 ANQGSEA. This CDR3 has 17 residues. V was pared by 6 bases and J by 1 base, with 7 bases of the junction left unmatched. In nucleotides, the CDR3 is TGCAGCGTGGGGACTAGCGGGAGGAAATCGTCCTACAATGAGCAGTTCTTC. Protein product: CSVGTSGRKSSYNEQFF.

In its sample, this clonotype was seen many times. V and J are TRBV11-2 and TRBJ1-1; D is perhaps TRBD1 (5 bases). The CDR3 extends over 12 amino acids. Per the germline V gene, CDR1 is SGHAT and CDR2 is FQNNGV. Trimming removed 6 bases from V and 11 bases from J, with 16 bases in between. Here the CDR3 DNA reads TGTGCCAGCAGTTCGTCGGAGGGACGTGCTTTCTTT. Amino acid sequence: CASSSSEGRAFF.

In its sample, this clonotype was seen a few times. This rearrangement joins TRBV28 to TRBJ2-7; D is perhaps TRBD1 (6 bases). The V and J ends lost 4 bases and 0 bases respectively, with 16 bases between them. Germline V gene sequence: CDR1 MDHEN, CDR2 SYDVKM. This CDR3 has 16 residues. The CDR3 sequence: CASSSQVQGSSYEQYF. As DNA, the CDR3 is TGTGCCAGCAGTTCGCAAGTACAGGGAAGCTCCTACGAGCAGTACTTC. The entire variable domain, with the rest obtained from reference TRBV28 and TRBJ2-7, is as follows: DVKVTQSSRYLVKRTGEKVFLECVQDMDHENMFWYRQDPGLGLRLIYFSYDVKMKEKGDIPEGYSVSREKKERFSLILESASTNQTSMYLCASSSQVQGSSYEQYFGPGTRLTVT.